The T cell receptor beta chain described here comes from a study of blood T cells in healthy people across ages. This clonotype was observed a few times. Its antigen remains unidentified. Study-level findings and limits: Naive T cell percentage showed a strong correlation with the diversity of TCR beta.

Trimming removed 10 bases at V and 5 bases at J, with 26 bases between. The length of the CDR3 is 16 residues. Germline CDR1 SEHNR, CDR2 FQNEAQ (reference sequence). PCR was performed a second time for about 7 to 11 cycles using a sample-barcoded 5' primer and a J-beta primer mix. From the 5' RACE reads, TCRdb called clonotypes with MiXCR, one entry per CDR3 protein. Of about 1,600,000 distinct CDR3 sequences listed, 35% to 45% are singletons. The source is a woman aged 18-29 years in good health. The J gene is TRBJ1-1, the V gene TRBV7-9; TRBD1 is a possible D gene (6 bases). Sequencing was carried out using blood. This CDR3 is CATRGNRAYEGTEAFF. In nucleotides, the CDR3 is TGTGCCACCAGAGGGAACAGGGCCTACGAGGGGACTGAAGCTTTCTTT.